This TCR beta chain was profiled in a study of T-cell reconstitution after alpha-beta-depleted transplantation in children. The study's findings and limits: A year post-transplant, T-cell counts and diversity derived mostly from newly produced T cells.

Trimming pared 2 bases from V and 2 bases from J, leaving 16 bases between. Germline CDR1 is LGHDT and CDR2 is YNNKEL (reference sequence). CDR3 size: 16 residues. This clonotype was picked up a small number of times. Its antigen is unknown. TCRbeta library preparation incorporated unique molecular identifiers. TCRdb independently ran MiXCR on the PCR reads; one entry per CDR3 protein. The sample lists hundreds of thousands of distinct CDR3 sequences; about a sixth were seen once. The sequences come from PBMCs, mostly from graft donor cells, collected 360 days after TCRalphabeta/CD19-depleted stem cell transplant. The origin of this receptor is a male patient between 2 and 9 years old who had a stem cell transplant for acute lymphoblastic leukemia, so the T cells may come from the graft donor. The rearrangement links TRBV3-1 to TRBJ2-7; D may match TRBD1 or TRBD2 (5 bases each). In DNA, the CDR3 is TGTGCCAGCAGCCAACCTACCGGGACCGGGGCCTACGAGCAGTACTTC. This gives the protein CASSQPTGTGAYEQYF.